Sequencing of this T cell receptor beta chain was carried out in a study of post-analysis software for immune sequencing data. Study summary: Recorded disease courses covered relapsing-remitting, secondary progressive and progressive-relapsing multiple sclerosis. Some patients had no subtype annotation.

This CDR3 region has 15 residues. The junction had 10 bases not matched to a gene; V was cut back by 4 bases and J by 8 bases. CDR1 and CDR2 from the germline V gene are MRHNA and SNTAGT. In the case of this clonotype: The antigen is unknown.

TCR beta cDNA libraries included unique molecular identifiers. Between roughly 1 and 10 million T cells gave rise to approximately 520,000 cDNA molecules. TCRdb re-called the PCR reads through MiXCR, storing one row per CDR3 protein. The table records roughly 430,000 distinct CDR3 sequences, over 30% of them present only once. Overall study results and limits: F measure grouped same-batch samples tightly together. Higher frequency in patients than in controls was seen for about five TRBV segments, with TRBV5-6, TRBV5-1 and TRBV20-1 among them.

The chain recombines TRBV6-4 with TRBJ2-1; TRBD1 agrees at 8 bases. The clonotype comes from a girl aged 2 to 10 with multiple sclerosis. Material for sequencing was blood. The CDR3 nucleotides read TGTGCCAGCAGTGTGGTTTTTCAGGGGGCCGATGAGCAGTTCTTC. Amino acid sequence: CASSVVFQGADEQFF.